The 15 T cell receptor beta chains reported below all come from one sample, sequenced in a study of PD-1 blockade in classical Hodgkin lymphoma. Time point indicated: cycle 4 day 1 (C4D1), after five to seven weeks of nivolumab. In every patient, relapse followed autologous stem cell transplantation, while exposure to brentuximab vedotin differed. Data came from immunoSEQ multiplex PCR; TCRdb stores just in-frame clones and leaves some out. The table lists about 17,000 clones, approximately 68% of them singletons. The sequences come from peripheral blood mononuclear cells (PBMCs), collected before the fourth cycle of nivolumab. The receptors shown here come from a human donor with classical Hodgkin lymphoma.

The chain links TRBV5-1 to TRBJ2-2; TRBD2 agrees at 7 bases. J lost 7 bases, V lost 5 bases, and 8 bases had no gene match. The germline CDR1 and CDR2 sequences are SGHRS and YFSETQ. The CDR3 totals 14 residues. The CDR3 coding sequence is TGCGCCAGCAGGCCAGGCGGGAGCGGCGGGGAGCTGTTTTTT. Encoded protein: CASRPGGSGGELFF.

The chain has TRBV20-1 and TRBJ2-5; D unclear. In germline, CDR1 is DFQATT, CDR2 SNEGSKA (reference sequence). This CDR3 region has 11 residues. Trimming left V 0 bases short and J 8 bases short, with 7 bases between. The CDR3 DNA sequence: TGCAGTGCTAGAGACTTCGTAACCCAGTACTTC. It codes for CSARDFVTQYF.

The genes are TRBV19 and TRBJ2-5; possible D gene TRBD2, 6 bases. Germline V CDR1 and CDR2: LNHDA, SQIVND (reference sequence). There are 14 residues in the CDR3. V lost 3 bases and J lost 2, with 10 bases in between. The CDR3 loop is CASSMGRDQETQYF. The CDR3 region has the DNA TGTGCCAGTAGTATGGGGCGGGATCAAGAGACCCAGTACTTC. Combining the CDR3 with reference TRBV19 and TRBJ2-5 gives the whole variable domain DGGITQSPKYLFRKEGQNVTLSCEQNLNHDAMYWYRQDPGQGLRLIYYSQIVNDFQKGDIAEGYSVSREKKESFPLTVTSAQKNPTAFYLCASSMGRDQETQYFGPGTRLLVL.

The CDR3 spells CASSQDPGTAEETQYF. CDR3 coding DNA: TGCGCCAGCAGCCAAGATCCCGGGACAGCTGAAGAGACCCAGTACTTC. This chain links TRBV4-1 with TRBJ2-5, with 7 bases lining up with TRBD1. The CDR3 contains 16 residues. The V segment lost 0 bases and the J segment 3 bases; nucleotides outside the gene matches: 7. CDR1 is MGHRA, CDR2 YSYEKL, per germline.

This clone was seen a single time. The chain joins TRBV5-5 to TRBJ2-3; 8 bases align to TRBD2. Germline CDR1 reads SGHKS; CDR2 reads YYEKEE (reference sequence). The CDR3 totals 17 residues. Germline trimming cut 0 bases from V and 5 bases from J; bases unmatched to any gene: 11. The CDR3 spells CASSLVAGGGRRDTQYF. For the CDR3, the DNA is TGTGCCAGCAGCTTGGTGGCGGGAGGTGGAAGAAGAGATACGCAGTATTTT.

The chain combines TRBV6-1 with TRBJ1-1; 9 bases align to TRBD1. Germline-derived CDR1 and CDR2 are MNHNS and SASEGT. V lost 3 bases, J lost 5 bases, and 4 bases stayed unmatched. The CDR3 runs 14 residues. CDR3 loop: CASSDLQGATEAFF. CDR3 DNA: TGTGCCAGCAGTGATTTACAGGGGGCGACTGAAGCTTTCTTT.

V usage is TRBV7-6 and J usage is TRBJ2-1; maybe TRBD2 (5 bases). The CDR3 has 15 residues. Germline CDR1 and CDR2: SGHVS and FNYEAQ. V was pared by 2 bases and J by 8 bases, with 16 bases between. This chain's CDR3 is CASSLTSGRGYEQFF. The CDR3, as DNA: TGTGCCAGCAGCTTAACTAGTGGGAGAGGCTATGAGCAGTTCTTC.

This clone was counted once. The chain couples TRBV27 to TRBJ1-5; D gene uncertain. Trimming left V 4 bases short and J 7 bases short, with 17 bases between. Germline V gene data show CDR1 as MNHEY and CDR2 as SMNVEV (reference sequence). The CDR3 consists of 15 residues. Written as DNA, the CDR3 is TGTGCCAGCAGTTCAACCGGCACGGGAATACAGCCCCAGCATTTT. Amino acid sequence: CASSSTGTGIQPQHF.

The rearrangement links TRBV27 to TRBJ2-1; D is perhaps TRBD2 (7 bases). From germline, CDR1 is MNHEY and CDR2 SMNVEV (reference sequence). V was cut by 5 bases and J by 12 bases, with 14 bases left in between. The CDR3 runs 12 residues. CDR3: CASSGGGGWQFF. As DNA, the CDR3 is TGTGCCAGCAGTGGGGGAGGGGGGTGGCAGTTCTTC.

The chain links TRBV7-9 to TRBJ2-3; D not certain. The CDR3 length is 15 residues. The germline V and J ends were trimmed by 5 bases and 5 bases, with 17 bases remaining between them. CDR1 is SEHNR and CDR2 is FQNEAQ in the germline V gene (reference sequence). As DNA, the CDR3 is TGTGCCAGCAGCCCTCCTTTACGGGTGGGAGATACGCAGTATTTT. This sequence encodes CASSPPLRVGDTQYF.

The chain uses TRBV10-3 and TRBJ2-7; TRBD1 agrees at 7 bases. This CDR3 is 14 amino acids long. After removal of 6 bases from V and 2 bases from J, the junction contained 7 bases not matched to a gene. Per the germline V gene, CDR1 is ENHRY and CDR2 is SYGVKD. The CDR3 nucleotides are TGTGCCATCAGCGGACAGGAAGGTCCCTACGAGCAGTACTTC. It translates to CAISGQEGPYEQYF.

The count of this clone is one. The CDR3 sequence is CASSPRDSAYNEQFF. In nucleotides, the CDR3 is TGTGCCAGCAGCCCCCGCGACAGTGCCTACAATGAGCAGTTCTTC. This sequence joins TRBV7-2 and TRBJ2-1; maybe TRBD1 (5 bases). CDR3 length equals 15 residues. Between the trimmed V and J ends, which lost 5 bases and 2 bases, there was a span of 13 bases. CDR1 and CDR2 (germline): SGHTA, FQGNSA.

CDR3 protein: CASSVGGEDYEQYF. The CDR3 DNA is TGTGCCAGCAGCGTAGGGGGGGAAGACTACGAGCAGTACTTC. V usage is TRBV9 and J usage is TRBJ2-7, with a weak D call TRBD2 (6 bases). Trimming stripped 0 bases from V and 3 bases from J, with 10 bases between. The germline gives CDR1 SGDLS, CDR2 YYNGEE. The CDR3 runs to 14 residues.

This chain joins TRBV5-6 and TRBJ1-4, with a possible D match to TRBD1 (5 bases). The V end lost 0 bases, the J end lost 0 bases, and 15 bases lay between the germline ends. The CDR3 loop spans 18 amino acids. Germline V gene sequence: CDR1 SGHDT, CDR2 YYEEEE. CDR3 region: CASSLVAGSFATNEKLFF. CDR3 in DNA: TGTGCCAGCAGCTTGGTGGCAGGGAGCTTTGCAACTAATGAAAAACTGTTTTTT.

V gene TRBV19 combines with J gene TRBJ1-4; a weak D match, TRBD1 (6 bases). V was shortened by 4 bases and J by 10 bases, with 22 bases between the two germline ends. The V gene's germline CDR1 is LNHDA and CDR2 SQIVND (reference sequence). This CDR3 spans 16 amino acids. CDR3 loop: CASSNLVIGGRLKLFF. In DNA form, the CDR3 reads TGTGCCAGTAGTAATCTAGTGATCGGGGGGCGCTTAAAACTGTTTTTT.